These 17 T cell receptor beta chains originate from one sample sequenced in a study of blood T cells in healthy people across ages. A second PCR, run for about 6 to 11 cycles, used a sample-barcoded 5' primer plus a J-beta primer mix. MiXCR, applied by TCRdb to the 5' RACE reads, yields one record per CDR3 protein. The repertoire holds some 1 million distinct CDR3 sequences, with under 55% as singletons. The specimen was blood. The receptor set was obtained from a woman aged 60-75 years in good health.

This clonotype was seen only a few times. The gene calls are TRBV6-5 and TRBJ2-7, with D possibly matching TRBD1 (5 bases). V was trimmed by 2 bases and J by 3 bases, leaving 20 bases between them. Germline V CDR1 and CDR2: MNHEY, SVGAGI. The CDR3 contains 17 residues. The CDR3 sequence: CASSYGRGAQGSYEQYF. The CDR3 coding sequence is TGTGCCAGCAGTTACGGGCGAGGAGCCCAGGGAAGCTACGAGCAGTACTTC.

This clonotype was detected a few times. V gene TRBV20-1 combines with J gene TRBJ2-3; TRBD2 matches 10 bases. Germline CDR1 DFQATT, CDR2 SNEGSKA (reference sequence). After removal of 3 bases from V and 4 bases from J, the junction contained 7 bases not matched to a gene. The CDR3 length is 15 residues. The chain's CDR3 is CSASGLAGVADTQYF. The CDR3 DNA follows: TGCAGTGCTAGCGGGCTAGCGGGAGTGGCAGATACGCAGTATTTT.

The V call is TRBV7-2, the J call TRBJ2-5; 8 bases are shared with TRBD1. Germline V lookup: CDR1 SGHTA, CDR2 FQGNSA. There are 14 residues in the CDR3. V lost 5 bases, J lost 4 bases, and 6 bases stayed unmatched. The CDR3 region is CASSRRTGPETQYF. The DNA of the CDR3 is TGTGCCAGCAGCCGACGGACAGGGCCAGAGACCCAGTACTTC.

V usage is TRBV10-3 and J usage is TRBJ2-7, with D unresolved. V was cut by 4 bases and J by 6 bases, with 7 bases left in between. The CDR3 length is 11 residues. The germline CDR1 and CDR2 sequences are ENHRY and SYGVKD. The CDR3, as DNA: TGTGCCATCAGTGGGAATTCCGAGCAGTACTTC. This encodes CAISGNSEQYF.

The chain has TRBV3-1 and TRBJ2-1; TRBD2 matches at 10 bases. CDR1 and CDR2 from the germline V gene are LGHDT and YNNKEL (reference sequence). V shed 3 bases and J 10 bases; nucleotides not matched to a gene: 6. The length of the CDR3 is 14 residues. CDR3 region: CASSQGSGGTEQFF. CDR3 sequence (DNA): TGTGCCAGCAGCCAGGGTAGCGGGGGGACGGAGCAGTTCTTC.

This chain links TRBV6-2 or TRBV6-3 with TRBJ1-2; TRBD1 is a possible D gene (5 bases). The germline V and J ends were trimmed by 5 bases and 3 bases, with 10 bases remaining between them. Germline CDR1 MNHEY, CDR2 SVGEGT. The CDR3 has 13 residues. CDR3 residues: CASSARDHYGYTF. CDR3 bases: TGTGCCAGCAGTGCCCGGGACCACTATGGCTACACCTTC.

This clonotype has only a few counts. This chain uses TRBV11-2 with TRBJ1-2; 11 positions match TRBD1. V was pared by 1 base and J by 5 bases, with 6 bases of the junction left unmatched. This CDR3 is built from 16 residues. Per germline, CDR1 SGHAT and CDR2 FQNNGV. CDR3 DNA sequence: TGTGCCAGCAGCTTAGCCCGGGACAGGGGGAGATATGGCTACACCTTC. Its protein is CASSLARDRGRYGYTF.

J is TRBJ2-1 and V is TRBV9; 14 nucleotides match TRBD2. The V segment lost 0 bases and the J segment 10 bases; nucleotides outside the gene matches: 12. CDR1 and CDR2 from the germline V gene are SGDLS and YYNGEE. The CDR3 runs to 18 residues. CDR3 loop: CASSVAHPGLAGAGEQFF. In nucleotides, the CDR3 is TGTGCCAGCAGCGTAGCCCATCCGGGACTAGCGGGAGCGGGGGAGCAGTTCTTC.

Regarding this clonotype: It is unclear where the CDR3 begins or ends on the DNA, so no DNA is shown, and the CDR3 is as TCRdb lists it. The chain is built from TRBV29-1 and TRBJ1-2; TRBD1 reflects the table's D call only, with no check against the DNA. The CDR3 adds up to 14 amino acids, both ends counted. Germline lookup yields CDR1 SQVTM and CDR2 ANQGSEA. The CDR3: CSGRTGGADYGCTF.

This sequence joins TRBV7-2 and TRBJ2-7, with D hard to call. V was trimmed by 4 bases and J by 2 bases, leaving 15 bases between them. The CDR3 extends over 15 amino acids. The germline V gene encodes CDR1 SGHTA and CDR2 FQGNSA. The CDR3 DNA reads TGTGCCAGCAGCTCGACACGGATCAAACCCTACGAGCAGTACTTC. Translated, it gives CASSSTRIKPYEQYF. Together with reference TRBV7-2 and TRBJ2-7, the CDR3 gives the full variable domain: GAGVSQSPSNKVTEKGKDVELRCDPISGHTALYWYRQSLGQGLEFLIYFQGNSAPDKSGLPSDRFSAERTGGSVSTLTIQRTQQEDSAVYLCASSSTRIKPYEQYFGPGTRLTVT.

This clonotype was counted once. This chain links TRBV12-3 or TRBV12-4 with TRBJ1-1; D possibly corresponds to TRBD1 (6 bases). CDR3 size: 14 residues. V lost 6 bases to trimming and J lost 4 bases, with 15 bases between them. The CDR3 loop is CASSVTGHGTEAFF. The CDR3 DNA follows: TGTGCCAGCAGCGTGACAGGCCACGGCACTGAAGCTTTCTTT.

V and J are TRBV5-1 and TRBJ2-5; D gene ambiguous. Germline values: CDR1 SGHRS, CDR2 YFSETQ. With 2 bases removed from V and 3 bases from J, the gap between germline ends came to 11 bases. CDR3 length: 14 amino acids. For the CDR3, the DNA is TGCGCCAGCAGCTTTCTCACCACAGAAGAGACCCAGTACTTC. This encodes CASSFLTTEETQYF.

The chain carries TRBV10-3 and TRBJ2-1, with TRBD2 identical over 7 bases. The CDR3 contains 16 residues. Germline V CDR1 and CDR2: ENHRY, SYGVKD. V shed 3 bases, J shed 5 bases, and the junction held 10 bases outside the gene matches. This CDR3 reads CAISDQAGRGDNEQFF. The CDR3, as DNA: TGTGCCATCAGTGATCAAGCGGGACGGGGGGACAATGAGCAGTTCTTC.

J is TRBJ2-1 and V is TRBV20-1; no clear D gene. Per the germline V gene, CDR1 is DFQATT and CDR2 is SNEGSKA (reference sequence). The CDR3 length is 12 residues. V gave up 4 bases and J gave up 10 bases, with 14 bases separating them. This chain's CDR3 is CSAIWSGLEQFF. CDR3 bases: TGCAGTGCTATTTGGAGTGGCCTAGAGCAGTTCTTC.

Many counts were recorded for this clonotype. J is TRBJ2-5 and V is TRBV7-8; no clear D gene. The germline V gene has CDR1 SGHVS and CDR2 FQNEAQ. V was pared by 8 bases and J by 2 bases, with 6 bases between. The CDR3 has 11 amino acids. CDR3 residues: CASGEQETQYF. CDR3 nucleotide sequence: TGTGCCAGCGGCGAGCAAGAGACCCAGTACTTC.

The chain carries TRBV20-1 and TRBJ2-1; tentative D call: TRBD2 (7 bases). CDR3 length: 15 residues. Trimming cost V 4 bases and J 6 bases, with 19 bases left between them. CDR1 is DFQATT and CDR2 is SNEGSKA in the germline V gene (reference sequence). The CDR3 bases are TGCAGTGCTACCAGCAAGGCGGGGGCGCTCAATGAGCAGTTCTTC. Translation: CSATSKAGALNEQFF.

This clonotype has a count of ten or more. The chain joins TRBV29-1 to TRBJ1-4; unclear D gene. The germline V gene encodes CDR1 SQVTM and CDR2 ANQGSEA. This CDR3 has 13 amino acids. The V and J ends lost 7 bases and 0 bases respectively, with 9 bases between them. CDR3 loop: CSARKTTNEKLFF. In DNA form, the CDR3 reads TGCAGCGCTAGAAAAACAACTAATGAAAAACTGTTTTTT.